The clone carrying this T cell receptor (beta chain) occurred a few times. What it recognizes is unknown. One heparinised draw, averaging roughly 100 mL, was taken per donor. This sample is drawn from a study of beta chain features in type 1 diabetes. Across the study: The patients were much like the healthy donors in age, gender and cell yields. The study's findings and limits: These data did not resolve whether HLA type affects TCRB rearrangement. With patients and controls alike, PCR might favor shorter templates to an equal degree.

Expressed TCRB transcripts were sequenced, since all the RNA that had been isolated was reverse transcribed. Clones were sequenced by immunoSEQ multiplex PCR, and TCRdb holds only the in-frame ones, with some missing. The sample has about 360,000 clones, roughly 12% seen once; the top ten hold more than 0.015%. The CDR3 has 15 residues. V lost 2 bases, J lost 4 bases, and 11 bases lay in between. Per germline, CDR1 LGHNA and CDR2 YNFKEQ. The TCR was taken from a man aged 18 to 35 in good health. The sequencing input was naive CD4+ T cells from blood. The gene calls are TRBV4-2 and TRBJ2-2; D gene ambiguous. CDR3 sequence (DNA): TGTGCCAGCAGCCAAAGTAGCCTTCGCACCGGGGAGCTGTTTTTT. Residues: CASSQSSLRTGELFF.